This is a list of T cell receptor beta chains from one sample in a study of glioma-infiltrating T cells. TCRdb processed the multiplex PCR reads anew with MiXCR; each CDR3 protein has one entry. The sample consists of fewer than 500,000 distinct CDR3 sequences, more than 35% of them appearing once. The sequenced material came from glioma tissue, nonneoplastic brain tissue, or PBMCs (not recorded which). Receptor source: a human donor with low-grade glioma or glioblastoma, undergoing nonglioma brain surgery, or in good health (not recorded which). CDR3s include the opening cysteine and the closing phenylalanine or tryptophan. The D gene is left open where the match is weak. Only some rows state a clone size, as once, few, many or a class for expanded clones.

TRBJ2-1	TRBV7-9	-	TRBD2	TGTGCCTCCGACAGATTAGCGGGAGGGCCAAATGAGCAGTTCTTC	CASDRLAGGPNEQFF
TRBJ2-7	TRBV27	once	TRBD2	TGTGCCAGCACCGGGACTAACTACAATGAGCAGTACTTC	CASTGTNYNEQYF
TRBJ1-5	TRBV27	-	-	TGTGCCAGCAGTCCCCGATTCGGTCACAGTAACAATCAGCCCCAGCATTTT	CASSPRFGHSNNQPQHF
TRBJ2-2	TRBV5-1	-	-	TGCGCCAGCAGTTCCGGGTCTCGATACACCGGGGAGCTGTTTTTT	CASSSGSRYTGELFF
TRBJ2-1	TRBV19	few	-	TGTGCCAGTAATCAGGGCCTCTACAATGAGCAGTTCTTC	CASNQGLYNEQFF
TRBJ1-2	TRBV5-1	-	TRBD1	TGCGCCAGCAGCTTTGACAGGGGGCTCTCCCCGTCCTATGGCTACACCTTC	CASSFDRGLSPSYGYTF
TRBJ1-4	TRBV4-1	few	-	TGCGCCAGCAGCCCCCGGGACTTGCTTGAAAAACTGTTTTTT	CASSPRDLLEKLFF
TRBJ2-7	TRBV20-1	-	-	TGCAGTGCGACCCCCGGGACCAGGCACGAGCAGTACTTC	CSATPGTRHEQYF
TRBJ1-5	TRBV4-2	-	-	TGTGCCAGCAGCCAAGTCTATAGCAATCAGCCCCAGCATTTT	CASSQVYSNQPQHF
TRBJ2-5	TRBV7-3	-	TRBD2	TGTGCCAGCAGCCCGTCTGGCGTAGCGGGGGAGACCCAGTACTTC	CASSPSGVAGETQYF
TRBJ1-5	TRBV6-6	few	-	TGTGCCAGCAGTTACTCGAGTGGGCAGCCGCCCCAGCATTTT	CASSYSSGQPPQHF
TRBJ2-2	TRBV6-1	many	TRBD1	TGTGCCAGCAGGCGACAGGGGGGAGCCGGGGAGCTGTTTTTT	CASRRQGGAGELFF
TRBJ1-5	TRBV6-6	many	-	TGTGCCAGCAGTTACCCCCCGGGCTCGGGAGGCAATCAGCCCCAGCATTTT	CASSYPPGSGGNQPQHF
TRBJ2-2	TRBV27	many	-	TGTGCCAGCAGTTTAACGGGCTTTGGGAACACCGGGGAGCTGTTTTTT	CASSLTGFGNTGELFF
TRBJ1-5	TRBV2	-	-	TGTGCCAGCACAAGGAGGACAGCCTTCGGCAATCAGCCCCAGCATTTT	CASTRRTAFGNQPQHF
TRBJ2-5	TRBV6-2/TRBV6-3	-	-	TGTGCCAGCAGTGCCCCCCGGGACGGGCAAGAGACCCAGTACTTC	CASSAPRDGQETQYF
TRBJ1-2	TRBV20-1	many	TRBD1	TGCAGCGGAGGGACAGGGGTCTATGGCTACACCTTC	CSGGTGVYGYTF
TRBJ1-1	TRBV7-2	-	-	TGTGCCAGCAGCAATCAGCAAAACACTGAAGCTTTCTTT	CASSNQQNTEAFF
TRBJ2-1	TRBV28	-	-	TGTGCCAGCAGTTCGGTCCCAGGCTCCCACAATGAGCAGTTCTTC	CASSSVPGSHNEQFF
TRBJ1-1	TRBV4-3	many	-	TGCGCCAGCAGCCAAGAGACTACAGGCCCTGAAGCTTTCTTT	CASSQETTGPEAFF
TRBJ1-2	TRBV6-2/TRBV6-3	many	-	TGTGCCAGCAGTTACGCGGGCTATGGCTACACCTTC	CASSYAGYGYTF
TRBJ2-3	TRBV5-4	-	TRBD2	TGTGCCAGCAGCTCTAGGACTAGCGGGAGGGATAGGCAGTATTTT	CASSSRTSGRDRQYF
TRBJ1-1	TRBV4-2	few	-	TGTGCCAGCAGCCAAGATTGGGGGTTCACTGAAGCTTTCTTT	CASSQDWGFTEAFF
TRBJ2-7	TRBV7-9	-	TRBD1	TGTGCCGGCAGCGACCCATCCGGGACAGGACCCTACGAGCAGTACTTC	CAGSDPSGTGPYEQYF
TRBJ2-7	TRBV4-3	-	-	TGCGCCAGCAGCCAAGATAGGCAGGGACTCTACGAGCAGTACTTC	CASSQDRQGLYEQYF
TRBJ1-3	TRBV4-1	-	-	TGCGCCAGCAGCATCAGGACGGCAAGCAGTTTTACCTCCCCTGGAAACACCATATATTTT	CASSIRTASSFTSPGNTIYF
TRBJ2-4	TRBV20-1	few	-	TGCAGTGCTATAGTGGAGAGGGCCAAAAACATTCAGTACTTC	CSAIVERAKNIQYF
TRBJ2-7	TRBV7-9	many	TRBD1	TGTGCCAGCAGTCGTCGGGACAGGGGCTACGAGCAGTACTTC	CASSRRDRGYEQYF
TRBJ1-2	TRBV4-1	once	TRBD1	TGCGCCAGCAGCCCCGGACAGGTGGATTCAGCTAACTATGGCTACACCTTC	CASSPGQVDSANYGYTF
TRBJ1-4	TRBV25-1	-	-	TGTGCCAGCAGTGGGGGGAACAGGAGTCTGTTTTTT	CASSGGNRSLFF
TRBJ1-2	TRBV28	-	TRBD1	TGTGCCAGCGCAGACAGGGGCTATGGCTACACCTTC	CASADRGYGYTF
TRBJ1-3	TRBV2	-	-	TGTGCCAGCGGGGCTCCTGGAAACACCATATATTTT	CASGAPGNTIYF
TRBJ2-5	TRBV28	-	TRBD1	TGTGCCAGCAGTTTATACAAGACAGGGGTGGAGACCCAGTACTTC	CASSLYKTGVETQYF
TRBJ1-6	TRBV20-1	many	TRBD1	TGCAGTGCTGACAGGGCGGAGACCCTCCACTTT	CSADRAETLHF
TRBJ2-3	TRBV28	-	TRBD2	TGTGCCAGCAGTTTTTTAGCGGGAGAGGACACAGATACGCAGTATTTT	CASSFLAGEDTDTQYF
TRBJ1-4	TRBV29-1	-	-	TGCAGCGTTGGACAGTTTAATGAAAAACTGTTTTTT	CSVGQFNEKLFF
TRBJ2-1	TRBV12-3/TRBV12-4	-	-	TGTGCCAGCACCACCCCCGGGGGAGAAGAGACCCAGTTCTTC	CASTTPGGEETQFF
TRBJ1-5	TRBV27	many	TRBD1	TGTGCCAGCAGTGCAACAGGGGGCTGGGGTCAGCCCCAGCATTTT	CASSATGGWGQPQHF
TRBJ2-5	TRBV27	many	-	TGTGCCAGCAGTTCCCCCCTCCAAGAGACCCAGTACTTC	CASSSPLQETQYF
TRBJ2-7	TRBV20-1	-	-	TGCAGTGCTAGAGATGCCGGGAGCGCCTACGAGCAGTACTTC	CSARDAGSAYEQYF
TRBJ2-7	TRBV28	-	-	TGTGCCAGCACCACGGGGTCTAGCGACTCCTACGAGCAGTACTTC	CASTTGSSDSYEQYF
TRBJ2-6	TRBV7-2	few	-	TGTGCCAGCAGCTTAAAACCGGTCACCAAGGGGGGGGCCAACGTCCTGACTTTC	CASSLKPVTKGGANVLTF
TRBJ1-2	TRBV28	few	-	TGTGCCAGCAGTTCATACCACCCCCAGACTAACTATGGCTACACCTTC	CASSSYHPQTNYGYTF
TRBJ2-3	TRBV4-1	-	-	TGCGCCAGCAGCCAAGATAGATATACGCAGTATTTT	CASSQDRYTQYF
TRBJ2-1	TRBV6-1	-	TRBD1	TGTGCCAGCTCACCAGTGGGACAGGGGACCTTTTACAATGAGCAGTTCTTC	CASSPVGQGTFYNEQFF
TRBJ2-7	TRBV7-2	-	-	TGCGCCAGCAGCCCGGGCAGGGGAGGCCACGAGCAGTACTTC	CASSPGRGGHEQYF
TRBJ2-1	TRBV7-3	-	-	TGTGCCAGCAGCTTAAATACGATCTCCTACAATGAGCAGTTCTTC	CASSLNTISYNEQFF
TRBJ2-7	TRBV29-1	-	-	TGCAGCGTTGGGTCGGCTTACTCCTACGAGCAGTACTTC	CSVGSAYSYEQYF
TRBJ2-7	TRBV20-1	-	-	TGCAGTGCTAGATGGCGCCGAGAGAGCTCCTACGAGCAGTACTTC	CSARWRRESSYEQYF
TRBJ2-4	TRBV2	-	TRBD1	TGTGCCAGCAGTGCCTGGACAGGGCTAGTCAAAAACATTCAGTACTTC	CASSAWTGLVKNIQYF
TRBJ2-2	TRBV27	many	TRBD2	TGTGCCAGCAGTTCCTTTAGCGGGAGGGGGACCGGGGAGCTGTTTTTT	CASSSFSGRGTGELFF
TRBJ2-7	TRBV6-2/TRBV6-3	many	-	TGTGCCAGCAGTTCCGGGACGGGAAGATACGAGCAGTACTTC	CASSSGTGRYEQYF
TRBJ1-3	TRBV28	many	-	TGTGCCAGCAGTTTGAGGGGTTTTGGAGGAAACACCATATATTTT	CASSLRGFGGNTIYF
TRBJ2-7	TRBV2	-	-	TGTGCCAGCACAAGTGCCTACGAGCAGTACTTC	CASTSAYEQYF
TRBJ1-2	TRBV4-1	-	TRBD1	TGCGCCAGCAGCCAAGATGGGACAGGGGCCGTCTATGGCTACACCTTC	CASSQDGTGAVYGYTF